These 29 T cell receptor beta chains were all obtained from the same sample, sequenced in a study of T cells after yellow fever vaccination. TCRdb redid the calling of the 5' RACE reads with MiXCR, one entry per CDR3 protein. The sample lists about 150,000 distinct CDR3 sequences, approximately 6.2% occurring once. The input for sequencing was CD4+ T cells sorted from PBMCs, taken on the day of the first yellow fever vaccination. All receptors derive from a man aged 18 to 29 who received the YFV17D yellow fever vaccine.

This chain's CDR3 is CASSYRGEAGANVLTF. CDR3 sequence (DNA): TGTGCCAGCAGTTACCGAGGGGAGGCTGGGGCCAACGTCCTGACTTTC. The chain has TRBV6-5 and TRBJ2-6, with D possibly matching TRBD2 (6 bases). The germline V gene has CDR1 MNHEY and CDR2 SVGAGI. The CDR3 runs 16 residues. Trimming shortened V by 2 bases and J by 2 bases, and 10 bases separated the two germline ends.

This clonotype was detected ten times or more. The chain joins TRBV12-3 or TRBV12-4 to TRBJ2-7; D remains unclear. The CDR3 is made up of 16 amino acids. V lost 2 bases, J lost 7 bases, and 21 bases lay in between. The CDR3: CASSLSVSSLPQEQYF. Written as DNA, the CDR3 is TGTGCCAGCAGTTTAAGTGTTTCGTCCCTACCTCAGGAGCAGTACTTC.

This clonotype has ten or more counts. V usage is TRBV7-2 and J usage is TRBJ2-1; D unclear. The CDR3 runs to 11 residues. V was trimmed by 5 bases and J by 10 bases, leaving 9 bases between them. CDR1 is SGHTA, CDR2 FQGNSA, per germline. Here the CDR3 reads CASSRSGEQFF. CDR3 sequence (DNA): TGTGCCAGCAGCCGTTCAGGCGAGCAGTTCTTC.

There are many counts of this clonotype. The chain uses TRBV7-2 and TRBJ1-1; TRBD1 might be the D (5 bases). Deletions cut 3 bases from V and 10 bases from J, with 12 bases between. CDR1 SGHTA and CDR2 FQGNSA come from the germline V gene. The CDR3 sequence is 12 residues long. For the CDR3, the DNA is TGTGCCAGCAGCTTTCGTGACAGTAGAGCTTTCTTT. Protein product: CASSFRDSRAFF. Full variable domain (missing parts from reference TRBV7-2 and TRBJ1-1): GAGVSQSPSNKVTEKGKDVELRCDPISGHTALYWYRQSLGQGLEFLIYFQGNSAPDKSGLPSDRFSAERTGGSVSTLTIQRTQQEDSAVYLCASSFRDSRAFFGQGTRLTVV.

This chain uses TRBV12-3 or TRBV12-4 with TRBJ2-5; 9 positions agree with TRBD1. V lost 6 bases and J lost 4; bases outside the gene matches: 9. This CDR3 comprises 15 residues. CDR3 coding DNA: TGTGCCAGCAGCCGCACAGGGGGCCTGGGAGAGACCCAGTACTTC. Amino acid sequence: CASSRTGGLGETQYF.

This clonotype has at least ten counts. V is TRBV7-2 and J is TRBJ1-1, with TRBD1 as a possible D gene (5 bases). The CDR3 is made up of 13 amino acids. Trimming took 8 bases from V and 2 from J, leaving 12 bases between them. CDR1 is SGHTA and CDR2 is FQGNSA in the germline V gene. In DNA, the CDR3 is TGTGCCAGCCCGGACAACGCAAACACTGAAGCTTTCTTT. This gives the protein CASPDNANTEAFF.

At least ten counts were recorded for this clonotype. The V and J genes are TRBV20-1 and TRBJ1-6; 9 bases fit TRBD1. Germline values: CDR1 DFQATT, CDR2 SNEGSKA (reference sequence). J lost 10 bases, V lost 6 bases, and 4 bases had no gene match. This CDR3 contains 12 residues. The CDR3 here is CSAGQGTSPLHF. CDR3 nucleotides: TGCAGTGCGGGACAGGGAACCTCACCCCTCCACTTT.

In this sample, this clonotype turned up many times. The chain recombines TRBV4-3 with TRBJ1-2, with 7 bases aligning to TRBD1. This CDR3 is 19 amino acids long. V trimming: 0 bases; J trimming: 4 bases; junction bases outside the gene matches: 17. Germline V gene sequence: CDR1 LGHNA, CDR2 YSLEER. The CDR3 coding sequence is TGCGCCAGCAGCCAAGATCTCAGGGTTAGACAGGGTGGCGGCTATGGCTACACCTTC. Residues: CASSQDLRVRQGGGYGYTF.

In this sample, this clonotype turned up many times. The V and J genes are TRBV6-2 or TRBV6-3 and TRBJ2-2; D possibly corresponds to TRBD2 (6 bases). The CDR3 is 13 amino acids. The V gene's germline CDR1 is MNHEY and CDR2 SVGEGT. Trimming left V 8 bases short and J 5 bases short, with 12 bases between. This CDR3 is CASGRAGTGELFF. For the CDR3, the DNA is TGTGCCAGCGGCAGGGCGGGGACCGGGGAGCTGTTTTTT.

Many counts were recorded for this clonotype. CDR3: CASSLQVQETQYF. Written as DNA, the CDR3 is TGCGCCAGCAGCTTACAGGTCCAAGAGACCCAGTACTTC. This sequence joins TRBV5-1 and TRBJ2-5, with TRBD1 as a possible D gene (5 bases). V lost 2 bases and J lost 1, with 6 bases in between. There are 13 residues in the CDR3. Per the germline V gene, CDR1 is SGHRS and CDR2 is YFSETQ. Supplemented by reference TRBV5-1 and TRBJ2-5, the full variable domain reads KAGVTQTPRYLIKTRGQQVTLSCSPISGHRSVSWYQQTPGQGLQFLFEYFSETQRNKGNFPGRFSGRQFSNSRSEMNVSTLELGDSALYLCASSLQVQETQYFGPGTRLLVL.

This clonotype was seen many times. The genes are TRBV5-1 and TRBJ1-1, with D perhaps TRBD1 (6 bases). The germline V gene has CDR1 SGHRS and CDR2 YFSETQ. Trimming shortened V by 5 bases and J by 3 bases, and 11 bases separated the two germline ends. The CDR3 has 13 amino acids. The CDR3 sequence: CASSNNRDTEAFF. CDR3 DNA sequence: TGCGCCAGCAGTAATAACAGGGACACTGAAGCTTTCTTT.

At least ten counts were recorded for this clonotype. The rearrangement uses TRBV20-1 and TRBJ2-2, with 11 bases matching TRBD1. V shed 2 bases and J 3 bases; nucleotides not matched to a gene: 5. The CDR3 totals 16 residues. Germline assignment: CDR1 DFQATT and CDR2 SNEGSKA (reference sequence). CDR3 nucleotide sequence: TGCAGTGCTAGATTGGGACAGGGGGGATACACCGGGGAGCTGTTTTTT. Its protein product is CSARLGQGGYTGELFF.

This chain connects TRBV7-2 to TRBJ1-1, with a weak D call TRBD1 (6 bases). The CDR3 loop spans 15 amino acids. Germline CDR1 and CDR2: SGHTA and FQGNSA. Trimming cost V 3 bases and J 2 bases, with 13 bases left between them. The CDR3 region has the DNA TGTGCCAGCAGCTTCGGACAGACTAGAAACACTGAAGCTTTCTTT. Protein product: CASSFGQTRNTEAFF.

DNA of the CDR3: TGTGCCAGTAGTATACGGTCTCCAGGAGGGGAGACCCAGTACTTC. Translating it yields CASSIRSPGGETQYF. The V gene is TRBV19, the J gene TRBJ2-5; D possibly corresponds to TRBD2 (6 bases). The germline CDR1 and CDR2 sequences are LNHDA and SQIVND (reference sequence). The CDR3 consists of 15 residues. V was trimmed by 2 bases and J by 5 bases, leaving 15 bases between them.

V and J are TRBV29-1 and TRBJ2-5; 10 bases match TRBD2. The CDR3 loop spans 14 amino acids. J was trimmed by 4 bases and V by 5 bases; bases with no gene match: 7. Per germline, CDR1 SQVTM and CDR2 ANQGSEA. The CDR3 nucleotides are TGCAGCGTTCAGCGGGGGGGCCTCCCAGAGACCCAGTACTTC. Translating gives CSVQRGGLPETQYF. Filled out from reference TRBV29-1 and TRBJ2-5, the complete variable domain reads SAVISQKPSRDICQRGTSLTIQCQVDSQVTMMFWYRQQPGQSLTLIATANQGSEATYESGFVIDKFPISRPNLTFSTLTVSNMSPEDSSIYLCSVQRGGLPETQYFGPGTRLLVL.

There are many counts of this clonotype. This rearrangement joins TRBV7-2 to TRBJ1-4; D unresolved. This CDR3 spans 16 amino acids. The V gene's germline CDR1 is SGHTA and CDR2 FQGNSA. V was shortened by 4 bases and J by 7 bases, with 19 bases between the two germline ends. Written as DNA, the CDR3 is TGTGCCAGCAGCTCCTTCCCTAATTCGAGAATTGAAAAACTGTTTTTT. Translation gives CASSSFPNSRIEKLFF.

CDR3 protein: CASSRGYTEAFF. CDR3 sequence (DNA): TGTGCCAGTAGTCGAGGGTACACTGAAGCTTTCTTT. V gene TRBV19 combines with J gene TRBJ1-1, with no clear D. The CDR3 spans 12 residues. Germline V gene lookup returns CDR1 LNHDA and CDR2 SQIVND (reference sequence). V gave up 5 bases and J gave up 3 bases, with 7 bases separating them.

Of note for this clonotype: A junction boundary mismatches the germline segment, possibly from a read error. The CDR3 sequence: CASSNSLAGGHYEQYF. CDR3 bases: TGTGCCAGCAGTAACTCCCTAGCGGGGGGGCACTACGAGCAGTACTTC. V usage is TRBV6-5 and J usage is TRBJ2-7; 12 bases fit TRBD2. The length of the CDR3 is 16 residues. From germline, CDR1 is MNHEY and CDR2 SVGAGI.

The table lists this clonotype with a few counts. This sequence joins TRBV10-3 and TRBJ1-5, with D tentatively TRBD1 (5 bases). The ends were cut back, 6 bases at V and 6 bases at J, with 12 bases in the middle. The length of the CDR3 is 13 residues. Looked up from germline, CDR1 is ENHRY and CDR2 is SYGVKD. The chain's CDR3 is CAIRDGTGQPQHF. For the CDR3, the DNA is TGTGCCATCAGAGATGGGACGGGTCAGCCCCAGCATTTT.

This clonotype was recorded many times. The V gene is TRBV28, the J gene TRBJ2-6, with D perhaps matching TRBD2 (6 bases). The CDR3 consists of 18 residues. The germline V gene encodes CDR1 MDHEN and CDR2 SYDVKM. V was cut by 1 base and J by 2 bases, with 15 bases left in between. The CDR3 DNA reads as TGTGCCAGCAGTTTATCACCCGTCCGGGAGCCTGGGGCCAACGTCCTGACTTTC. It specifies CASSLSPVREPGANVLTF.

This clonotype was picked up many times. V is TRBV7-2 and J is TRBJ2-3; 14 bases fit TRBD2. The germline gives CDR1 SGHTA, CDR2 FQGNSA. Trimming took 0 bases from V and 10 from J; bases not matched to a gene: 6. This CDR3 has 16 amino acids. The CDR3 DNA reads TGTGCCAGCAGCTTAGCGGGGACTAGCGGGGGTTCCTCGCAGTATTTT. Its translation: CASSLAGTSGGSSQYF.

This clonotype came up a few times. The CDR3, as DNA: TGTGCCAGCAGTAGGGCAGGGATCTACGAGCAGTACGTC. Translation: CASSRAGIYEQYV. This chain connects TRBV28 to TRBJ2-7, with D tentatively TRBD1 (5 bases). CDR1 and CDR2 (germline): MDHEN, SYDVKM. The CDR3 is 13 amino acids. Trimming shortened V by 5 bases and J by 3 bases, and 11 bases separated the two germline ends.

This clonotype was counted only a few times. This chain links TRBV3-1 with TRBJ1-2; the D gene is possibly TRBD1 (5 bases). CDR1 LGHDT and CDR2 YNNKEL come from the germline V gene (reference sequence). This CDR3 is built from 14 residues. Trimming took 6 bases from V and 6 from J, leaving 17 bases between them. As DNA, the CDR3 is TGTGCCAGCAGTTACCGGGGCGAGGACCATGGCTACACCTTC. Translating gives CASSYRGEDHGYTF.

The chain joins TRBV3-1 to TRBJ1-1; TRBD1 might be the D (5 bases). The ends were cut back, 2 bases at V and 1 base at J, with 8 bases in the middle. The CDR3 is 14 residues long. Germline CDR1 reads LGHDT; CDR2 reads YNNKEL (reference sequence). The CDR3 sequence: CASSQRTQNTEAFF. CDR3 DNA sequence: TGTGCCAGCAGCCAAAGGACACAGAACACTGAAGCTTTCTTT.

V usage is TRBV20-1 and J usage is TRBJ2-3; possible D gene TRBD2, 7 bases. With 6 bases removed from V and 4 bases from J, the gap between germline ends came to 17 bases. CDR3 length equals 14 residues. The V gene's germline CDR1 is DFQATT and CDR2 SNEGSKA (reference sequence). As DNA, the CDR3 is TGCAGTGCGAAAAGGGGGGGGGCCGCAGATACGCAGTATTTT. This encodes CSAKRGGAADTQYF.

There are many counts of this clonotype. The chain is built from TRBV14 and TRBJ2-7; maybe TRBD2 (5 bases). The V gene lost 5 bases and the J gene lost 3 bases, with 11 bases spanning the gap. The germline CDR1 and CDR2 sequences are SGHDN and FVKESK. This CDR3 has 13 amino acids. The CDR3 is CASSSYRGYEQYF. As DNA, the CDR3 is TGTGCCAGCAGCAGCTACCGGGGCTACGAGCAGTACTTC.

This chain uses TRBV19 with TRBJ2-3; D possibly corresponds to TRBD2 (7 bases). CDR1 and CDR2 (germline): LNHDA, SQIVND (reference sequence). Trimming stripped 0 bases from V and 8 bases from J, with 15 bases between. This CDR3 has 15 residues. This CDR3 reads CASSIDLAGAGTQYF. The DNA for the CDR3 is TGTGCCAGTAGTATAGATTTGGCGGGGGCTGGTACGCAGTATTTT.

The sample holds many counts of this clonotype. J is TRBJ1-1 and V is TRBV10-3; 7 bases are shared with TRBD1. There are 13 residues in the CDR3. V trimming: 7 bases; J trimming: 1 base; junction bases outside the gene matches: 3. Per germline, CDR1 ENHRY and CDR2 SYGVKD. The CDR3 spells CAITRTGNTEAFF. As DNA, the CDR3 is TGTGCCATCACCCGGACAGGGAACACTGAAGCTTTCTTT.

This clonotype was seen repeatedly, ten times or more. The rearrangement uses TRBV6-5 and TRBJ2-3; D gene ambiguous. V lost 2 bases to trimming and J lost 2 bases, with 8 bases between them. Germline values: CDR1 MNHEY, CDR2 SVGAGI. The CDR3 length is 14 residues. CDR3 protein: CASSYRGFTDTQYF. The CDR3 DNA reads TGTGCCAGCAGTTACCGTGGTTTCACAGATACGCAGTATTTT.